This TCR beta chain stems from a study of glioma-infiltrating T cells after dendritic cell vaccination. Generated by immunoSEQ multiplex PCR, the TCRdb table keeps only in-frame clones and is missing some. The sample has 45,000 to 55,000 clones, 85% seen once. Germline CDR1 reads LNHDA; CDR2 reads SQIVND (reference sequence). The CDR3 contains 14 residues. V lost 3 bases and J 5 bases, leaving 13 bases between the germline ends. This receptor was obtained from a human donor with glioblastoma. The chain couples TRBV19 to TRBJ1-2, with unresolved D. This material consisted of blood, taken before dendritic cell vaccination. CDR3 in amino acids: CASSMEGRLYGYTF. The DNA of the CDR3 is TGTGCCAGTAGTATGGAAGGGAGGTTGTATGGCTACACCTTC.